The 23 T cell receptor beta chains reported below all come from one sample, sequenced in a study of blood T cell repertoires in COVID-19. Some clones are missing from TCRdb's copy, which holds only in-frame ones; the method was immunoSEQ multiplex PCR. The profile shows fewer than 300,000 clones, approximately 90% of them singletons. The sample taken for sequencing was peripheral blood. The receptors were sampled from a middle-aged woman who had recovered from COVID-19.

This clone was seen more than once but under ten times. This chain uses TRBV5-6 with TRBJ2-1; D might be TRBD2 (6 bases). CDR3 length equals 14 residues. Germline V gives CDR1 SGHDT, CDR2 YYEEEE. Between the trimmed V and J ends, which lost 4 bases and 9 bases, there was a span of 17 bases. CDR3: CASSPRDRGSEQFF. CDR3 bases: TGTGCCAGCAGCCCCAGGGACCGGGGGAGTGAGCAGTTCTTC.

Turning to this clone: The germline gene is not matched at one end of the junction; a read error may be the cause. This rearrangement joins TRBV5-1 to TRBJ2-1; D is possibly TRBD2 (6 bases). This CDR3 has 15 residues. CDR1 SGHRS and CDR2 YFSETQ come from the germline V gene. Written as DNA, the CDR3 is TGCGCCAGCAGCTTGCGTCCGGGGGATGTCAATGGGCAGTTCTTC. As protein: CASSLRPGDVNGQFF.

J is TRBJ1-1 and V is TRBV19; D not resolved. V dropped 3 bases and J dropped 7 bases, with 18 bases sitting between them. Per the germline V gene, CDR1 is LNHDA and CDR2 is SQIVND (reference sequence). The length of the CDR3 is 15 residues. Here the CDR3 reads CASSIALPPQVEAFF. The CDR3 DNA follows: TGTGCCAGTAGTATTGCCCTCCCCCCCCAGGTTGAAGCTTTCTTT.

The gene calls are TRBV14 and TRBJ2-1; no clear D gene. Germline CDR1 and CDR2: SGHDN and FVKESK. The V end was cut by 1 base, the J end by 12 bases, with 13 bases between. CDR3 length equals 13 residues. This chain's CDR3 is CASSQGASLVQFF. DNA of the CDR3: TGTGCCAGCAGCCAAGGGGCCAGTTTGGTGCAGTTCTTC.

This clone was seen only once. In DNA, the CDR3 is TGTGCCAGCAGCGCAGGCGGTGGACAGCGGCTGGGGGGGATAAACACCATATATTTT. Translated: CASSAGGGQRLGGINTIYF. V gene TRBV3-1 (or the pseudogene TRBV3-2) combines with J gene TRBJ1-3; D perhaps matches TRBD1 (6 bases). This CDR3 contains 19 residues. Per germline, CDR1 LGHDT and CDR2 YNNKEL (reference sequence). Trimming left V 5 bases short and J 6 bases short, with 29 bases between.

This chain uses TRBV18 with TRBJ2-3; TRBD2 aligns across 10 bases. Germline V gene lookup returns CDR1 KGHSH and CDR2 LQKENI. V was clipped by 8 bases and J by 5 bases; unmatched bases: 4. This CDR3 is built from 13 residues. The CDR3 sequence: CASEGTSEDTQYF. The CDR3 region has the DNA TGTGCCAGCGAGGGGACTAGCGAAGATACGCAGTATTTT.

V and J are TRBV27 and TRBJ2-7, with 9 positions matching TRBD2. CDR1 is MNHEY and CDR2 is SMNVEV in the germline V gene (reference sequence). This CDR3 has 14 amino acids. V was pared by 2 bases and J by 4 bases, with 3 bases of the junction left unmatched. CDR3 in DNA: TGTGCCAGCAGTTTACGCGGGAGGGTGTACGAGCAGTACTTC. Amino acids: CASSLRGRVYEQYF.

The chain has TRBV9 and TRBJ2-3; D may be TRBD2 (6 bases). Trimming cost V 0 bases and J 2 bases, with 16 bases left between them. The CDR3 is 17 amino acids. The germline CDR1 and CDR2 sequences are SGDLS and YYNGEE. CDR3 amino acids: CASSVGASGPYTDTQYF. Here the CDR3 DNA reads TGTGCCAGCAGCGTAGGAGCCAGCGGGCCGTACACAGATACGCAGTATTTT. The whole variable domain, remainder taken from reference TRBV9 and TRBJ2-3, is DSGVTQTPKHLITATGQRVTLRCSPRSGDLSVYWYQQSLDQGLQFLIQYYNGEERAKGNILERFSAQQFPDLHSELNLSSLELGDSALYFCASSVGASGPYTDTQYFGPGTRLTVL.

DNA of the CDR3: TGTGCCAGCAGCTTATTCGGCGGGGCCCTCTCCTACGAGCAGTACTTC. Its translation is CASSLFGGALSYEQYF. The rearrangement joins TRBV7-2 to TRBJ2-7; D may be TRBD2 (6 bases). The V gene lost 2 bases and the J gene lost 0 bases, with 14 bases spanning the gap. Germline CDR1 SGHTA, CDR2 FQGNSA. The CDR3 is made up of 16 amino acids.

This clone appeared once. This sequence joins TRBV6-2 or TRBV6-3 and TRBJ1-6; D remains unclear. The length of the CDR3 is 19 residues. Germline CDR1 and CDR2: MNHEY and SVGEGT. The germline V and J ends were trimmed by 4 bases and 1 base, with 20 bases remaining between them. This CDR3 reads CASSSGLGGRKSYNSPLHF. CDR3 sequence (DNA): TGTGCCAGCAGTTCCGGTTTGGGCGGGCGGAAATCCTATAATTCACCCCTCCACTTT.

The rearrangement joins TRBV5-4 to TRBJ2-7; 10 positions agree with TRBD2. Losses at the gene ends were 3 bases for V and 7 bases for J; bases not matched to a gene: 13. CDR1 SGHNT and CDR2 YYREEE come from the germline V gene (reference sequence). This CDR3 has 16 amino acids. The CDR3 sequence: CASSSGQTSGLGEQYF. CDR3 in DNA: TGTGCCAGCAGCTCCGGCCAGACTAGCGGGCTAGGGGAGCAGTACTTC.

The genes are TRBV24-1 and TRBJ1-2, with D maybe TRBD1 (5 bases). Trimming removed 1 base at V and 4 bases at J, with 9 bases between. There are 14 residues in the CDR3. Germline CDR1 KGHDR, CDR2 SFDVKD. This chain's CDR3 is CATSDFPDSYGYTF. CDR3 coding DNA: TGTGCCACCAGTGATTTCCCCGACAGCTATGGCTACACCTTC.

V usage is TRBV7-9 and J usage is TRBJ1-1; D unresolved. The CDR3 is made up of 14 amino acids. V was trimmed by 10 bases and J by 4 bases, leaving 19 bases between them. The germline V gene has CDR1 SEHNR and CDR2 FQNEAQ (reference sequence). CDR3 coding DNA: TGTGCCACCGGGCAGACTAATGCCGGCACTGAAGCTTTCTTT. Amino acid sequence: CATGQTNAGTEAFF.

The gene calls are TRBV5-1 and TRBJ2-7; TRBD1 matches 11 bases. The J segment lost 3 bases and the V segment lost 2 bases, leaving 1 base of the junction unmatched. The CDR3 contains 14 residues. In germline, CDR1 is SGHRS, CDR2 YFSETQ. For the CDR3, the DNA is TGCGCCAGCAGCTTCGGGACAGGGGGCTACGAGCAGTACTTC. Amino acids: CASSFGTGGYEQYF.

The genes are TRBV10-3 and TRBJ2-7; weak D call: TRBD1 (5 bases). Germline CDR1 and CDR2: ENHRY and SYGVKD. Trimming left V 4 bases short and J 3 bases short, with 10 bases between. CDR3 length equals 13 residues. CDR3 sequence: CAISVGQGYEQYF. The DNA for the CDR3 is TGTGCCATCAGTGTGGGCCAGGGCTACGAGCAGTACTTC.

This clone has just one count. J is TRBJ2-7 and V is TRBV10-1; D gene unclear. Germline V gene sequence: CDR1 WNHNN, CDR2 SYGVQD (reference sequence). The V end lost 6 bases, the J end lost 3 bases, and 15 bases lay between the germline ends. This CDR3 contains 14 residues. DNA for the CDR3: TGCGCCAGCAGCCTGAGGATAGGCGGCTACGAGCAGTACGTC. Amino acid sequence: CASSLRIGGYEQYV.

V gene TRBV7-8 combines with J gene TRBJ2-1; a weak D match, TRBD2 (6 bases). This CDR3 has 16 amino acids. V was pared by 4 bases and J by 0 bases, with 13 bases between. Per the germline V gene, CDR1 is SGHVS and CDR2 is FQNEAQ. CDR3 in amino acids: CASSSPGESSYNEQFF. DNA of the CDR3: TGTGCCAGCAGCTCCCCGGGAGAAAGCTCCTACAATGAGCAGTTCTTC. The whole variable domain, remainder taken from reference TRBV7-8 and TRBJ2-1, is GAGVSQSPRYKVAKRGQDVALRCDPISGHVSLFWYQQALGQGPEFLTYFQNEAQLDKSGLPSDRFFAERPEGSVSTLKIQRTQQEDSAVYLCASSSPGESSYNEQFFGPGTRLTVL.

The chain has TRBV7-2 and TRBJ2-3; 7 nucleotides align to TRBD2. The junction had 6 bases not matched to a gene; V was cut back by 0 bases and J by 6 bases. The CDR3 has 15 residues. Looked up from germline, CDR1 is SGHTA and CDR2 is FQGNSA. The CDR3 coding sequence is TGTGCCAGCAGCTTAGCTGGGGGGGGATTGGATACGCAGTATTTT. The encoded protein is CASSLAGGGLDTQYF.

This chain connects TRBV15 to TRBJ2-3; weak D call: TRBD2 (6 bases). Per germline, CDR1 LNHNV and CDR2 YYDKDF (reference sequence). The CDR3 loop spans 15 amino acids. V was cut by 2 bases and J by 1 base, with 10 bases left in between. The CDR3 sequence is CATSRRERGTDTQYF. The CDR3 DNA is TGTGCCACCAGCAGAAGGGAGCGGGGCACAGATACGCAGTATTTT.

This clone was detected once. This chain connects TRBV19 to TRBJ1-4; the match to TRBD1 covers 7 bases. The V segment lost 1 base and the J segment 5 bases; nucleotides outside the gene matches: 7. Germline CDR1 LNHDA, CDR2 SQIVND (reference sequence). The CDR3 covers 16 residues. The CDR3 DNA reads as TGTGCCAGTAGTATAGTCCTGGACAGGTCAAATGAAAAACTGTTTTTT. It specifies CASSIVLDRSNEKLFF.

The rearrangement uses TRBV6-5 and TRBJ1-5, with 7 bases aligning to TRBD1. Germline V gene sequence: CDR1 MNHEY, CDR2 SVGAGI. The ends lost 7 bases at V and 9 bases at J; junction bases unmatched: 6. The CDR3 sequence is 12 residues long. This CDR3 reads CASTPGGRPQHF. The CDR3 bases are TGTGCCAGCACCCCAGGGGGTCGGCCCCAGCATTTT.

The chain uses TRBV18 and TRBJ2-7, with D tentatively TRBD2 (6 bases). The CDR3 length is 16 residues. V dropped 3 bases and J dropped 0 bases, with 15 bases sitting between them. Germline V gene lookup returns CDR1 KGHSH and CDR2 LQKENI. In DNA form, the CDR3 reads TGTGCCAGCTCACCCCCCGGCGGGACCGTCTCCTACGAGCAGTACTTC. Its protein product is CASSPPGGTVSYEQYF. Using reference TRBV18 and TRBJ2-7 for the parts outside the CDR3, the full variable domain is NAGVMQNPRHLVRRRGQEARLRCSPMKGHSHVYWYRQLPEEGLKFMVYLQKENIIDESGMPKERFSAEFPKEGPSILRIQQVVRGDSAAYFCASSPPGGTVSYEQYFGPGTRLTVT.

This rearrangement joins TRBV11-3 to TRBJ2-1, with a possible D match to TRBD2 (7 bases). Germline CDR1 and CDR2: SGHNT and YENEEA. The CDR3 runs to 15 residues. The V end was cut by 5 bases, the J end by 6 bases, with 17 bases between. For the CDR3, the DNA is TGTGCCAGCAGCCTCGGGGGGCGGGAAGTCAATGAGCAGTTCTTC. Its translation is CASSLGGREVNEQFF.